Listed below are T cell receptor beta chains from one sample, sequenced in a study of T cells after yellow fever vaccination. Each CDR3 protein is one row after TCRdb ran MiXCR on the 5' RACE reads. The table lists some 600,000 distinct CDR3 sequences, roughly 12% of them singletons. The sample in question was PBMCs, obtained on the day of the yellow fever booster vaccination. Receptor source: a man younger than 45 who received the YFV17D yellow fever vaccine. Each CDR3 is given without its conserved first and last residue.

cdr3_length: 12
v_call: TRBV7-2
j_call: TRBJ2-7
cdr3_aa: ASSLVMSSYEQY

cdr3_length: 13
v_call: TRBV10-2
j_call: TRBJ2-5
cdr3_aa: ASSESGQLWETQY

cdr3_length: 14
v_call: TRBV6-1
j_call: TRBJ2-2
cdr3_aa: ASSQPYLANTGELF

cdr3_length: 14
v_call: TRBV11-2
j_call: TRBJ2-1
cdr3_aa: ASSPLASHSYNEQF

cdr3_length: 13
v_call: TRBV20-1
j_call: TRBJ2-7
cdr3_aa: SARDPGQGAYEQY

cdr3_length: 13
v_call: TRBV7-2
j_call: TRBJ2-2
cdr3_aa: ASTLFRTNTGELF

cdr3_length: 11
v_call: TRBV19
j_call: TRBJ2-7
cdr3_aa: ASGPLDFHEQY

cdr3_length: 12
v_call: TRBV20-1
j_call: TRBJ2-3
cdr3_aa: SAHTGGAADTQY

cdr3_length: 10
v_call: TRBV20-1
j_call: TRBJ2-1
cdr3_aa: SARDHDNEQF

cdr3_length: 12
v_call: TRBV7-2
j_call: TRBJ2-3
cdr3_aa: ASSSSSSTDTQY

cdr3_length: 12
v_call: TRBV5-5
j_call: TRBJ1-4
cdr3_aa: ASSPISTNEKLF

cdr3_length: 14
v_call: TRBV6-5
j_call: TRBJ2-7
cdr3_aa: ASSYSSSQSSYEQY

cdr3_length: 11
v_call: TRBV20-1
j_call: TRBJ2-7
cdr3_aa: SAGEREFYEQY

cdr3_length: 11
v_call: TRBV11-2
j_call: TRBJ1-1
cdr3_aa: ASSFAGGGEAF

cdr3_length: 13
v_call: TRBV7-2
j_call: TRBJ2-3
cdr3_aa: ASSPFGRHTDTQY

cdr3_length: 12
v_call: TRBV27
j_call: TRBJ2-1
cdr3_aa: ASSPGTAGNEQF

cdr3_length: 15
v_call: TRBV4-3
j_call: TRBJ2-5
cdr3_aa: ASSQQLTQGIHETQY

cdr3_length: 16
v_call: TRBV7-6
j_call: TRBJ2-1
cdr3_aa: ASRGGFLSGRKSDEQF

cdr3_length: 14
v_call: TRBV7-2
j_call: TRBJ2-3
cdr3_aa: ASSLERARGTDTQY

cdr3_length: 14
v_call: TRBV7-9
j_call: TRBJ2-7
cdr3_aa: ASSLAGFAGEYEQY

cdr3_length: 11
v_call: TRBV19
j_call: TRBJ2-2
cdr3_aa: ASSMRPVGELF

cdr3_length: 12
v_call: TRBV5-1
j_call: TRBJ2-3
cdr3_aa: ASSSTSGTDTQY

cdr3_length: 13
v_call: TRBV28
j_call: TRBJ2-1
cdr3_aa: ASSPSGLSYNEQF

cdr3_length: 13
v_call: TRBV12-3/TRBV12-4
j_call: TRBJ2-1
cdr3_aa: ASSWGTSGYNEQF

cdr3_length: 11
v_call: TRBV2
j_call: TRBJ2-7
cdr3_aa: ASREGGSHEQY

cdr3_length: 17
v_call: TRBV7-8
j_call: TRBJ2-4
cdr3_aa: ASSPGGTSGRNPKNIQY

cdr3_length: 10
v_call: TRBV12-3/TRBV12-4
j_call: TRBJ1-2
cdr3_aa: ASSPEVGGYT

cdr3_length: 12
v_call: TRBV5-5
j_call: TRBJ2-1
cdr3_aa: ASSVTGGDNEQF

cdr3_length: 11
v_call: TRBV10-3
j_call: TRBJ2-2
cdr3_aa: AISDRGTGELF

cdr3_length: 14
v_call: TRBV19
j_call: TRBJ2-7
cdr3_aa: ASSIEGTSGFHEQY

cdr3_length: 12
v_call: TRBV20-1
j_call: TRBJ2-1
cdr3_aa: SASGLAADNEQF

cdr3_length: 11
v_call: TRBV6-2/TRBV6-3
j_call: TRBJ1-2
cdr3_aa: AGSTVYGYGFT

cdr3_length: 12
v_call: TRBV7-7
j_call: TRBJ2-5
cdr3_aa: ASSRVGPQETQY